The sample holds many counts of the clone carrying this TCR beta chain. Its antigen remains unidentified. The CDR3 spans 15 residues. Losses at the gene ends were 1 base for V and 6 bases for J; bases not matched to a gene: 5. TCR beta libraries were made by quantitative 5'-RACE with molecular barcodes. Using its own MiXCR run on the 5' RACE reads, TCRdb lists one record per CDR3 protein. This sample carries 750,000 to 850,000 distinct CDR3 sequences, about 10% of them seen once, and the ten largest clones take 0.45% to 0.6%. This specimen belongs to a study of CD8 T cells in ankylosing spondylitis. The study's findings and limits: A motif of 8 or 9 highly homologous TCR beta variants was seen as apparently characteristic of ankylosing spondylitis blood.

The origin of this receptor is a male donor with ankylosing spondylitis. The chain links TRBV12-3 or TRBV12-4 to TRBJ1-2, with 10 bases matching TRBD1. The sequencing input was blood, either unsorted or a sorted T cell fraction (not recorded which). The CDR3 loop reads CASSLEDRGWHGYTF. The CDR3 DNA follows: TGTGCCAGCAGTTTAGAGGACAGGGGGTGGCATGGCTACACCTTC.